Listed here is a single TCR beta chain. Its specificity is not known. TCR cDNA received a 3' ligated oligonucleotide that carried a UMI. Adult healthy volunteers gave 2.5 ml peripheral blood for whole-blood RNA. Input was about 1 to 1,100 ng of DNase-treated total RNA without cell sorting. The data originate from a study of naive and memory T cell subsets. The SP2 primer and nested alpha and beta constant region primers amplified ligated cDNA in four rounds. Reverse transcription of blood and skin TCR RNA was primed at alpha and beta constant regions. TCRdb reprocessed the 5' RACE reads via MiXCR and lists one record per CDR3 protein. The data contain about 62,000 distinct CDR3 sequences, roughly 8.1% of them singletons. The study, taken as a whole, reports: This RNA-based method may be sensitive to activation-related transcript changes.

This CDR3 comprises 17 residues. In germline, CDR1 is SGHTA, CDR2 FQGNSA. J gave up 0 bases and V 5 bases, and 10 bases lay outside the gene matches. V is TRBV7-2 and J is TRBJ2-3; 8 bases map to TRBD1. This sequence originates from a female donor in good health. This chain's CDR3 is CASSLKRGQVSTDTQYF. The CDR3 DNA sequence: TGTGCCAGCAGCCTAAAAAGGGGACAGGTTAGCACAGATACGCAGTATTTT.